This T cell receptor beta chain was captured in a study of blood T cell repertoires in COVID-19. Background on the study: T cells, B-cell-depleted T cells, or PBMCs supplied cDNA or gDNA.

Germline CDR1 reads MNHNY; CDR2 reads SVGAGI (reference sequence). This CDR3 comprises 14 residues. V lost 4 bases and J lost 5, with 11 bases in between. Assay used: immunoSEQ multiplex PCR; TCRdb lists only in-frame clones, some missing. The sample consists of 9,700 or so clones, about 81% of them appearing once. The receptor was isolated from a man between 60 and 75 years old with active COVID-19. Sequencing was performed on peripheral blood. The chain uses TRBV6-6 and TRBJ2-2, with D possibly TRBD1 on 6 matching bases. This CDR3 is CASSFDRLTGELFF. The CDR3 bases are TGTGCCAGCAGTTTTGACAGGTTGACCGGGGAGCTGTTTTTT.